A selection of T cell receptor beta chains follows, all from one sample in a study of T cells in Graves' hyperthyroidism and ophthalmopathy. TCRdb called the multiplex PCR reads again in MiXCR, with one record for every CDR3 protein. The sample consists of about 690,000 distinct CDR3 sequences, 17% of them appearing once. Sequenced material: blood. The receptors here all came from a man aged 45-65 years with Graves' hyperthyroidism. Each CDR3 is given with its conserved first and last residue. A D gene is named only where the DNA matches it firmly. Size tells how often a clone was seen (once, few, many) or the class of an expanded clone, and some rows leave it out.

clone size	D gene	V gene	J gene	CDR3 DNA	CDR3 protein
few	TRBD1	TRBV19	TRBJ1-5	TGTGCCAGAGGTAGGACAGGGGGCCCTCTTTATAGCAATCAGCCCCAGCATTTT	CARGRTGGPLYSNQPQHF
-	TRBD2	TRBV5-1	TRBJ2-7	TGCGCCAGCAGCTTGGGCGTGGGACTAGCGGGAGAGAAAGGGTCCTACGAGCAGTACTTC	CASSLGVGLAGEKGSYEQYF
many	-	TRBV11-2	TRBJ2-5	TGTGCCAGCAGCTTACACAGAGAAGAGACCCAGTACTTC	CASSLHREETQYF
-	TRBD1	TRBV7-9	TRBJ1-3	TGTGCCAGCAGCAAGGACAGGGATAGACGGACCTCTGGAAACACCATATATTTT	CASSKDRDRRTSGNTIYF
-	TRBD1	TRBV29-1	TRBJ2-1	TGCAGCGCCGCGATGCCGGGACAGTACAATGAGCAGTTCTTC	CSAAMPGQYNEQFF
-	-	TRBV28	TRBJ2-7	TGTGCCAGCAGTTTTCGACAGGTCCGCAACGAGCAGTACTTC	CASSFRQVRNEQYF
-	-	TRBV10-3	TRBJ1-1	TGTGCCATCAGGGGGGGTTCGACTGAAGCTTTCTTT	CAIRGGSTEAFF
-	TRBD1	TRBV2	TRBJ1-2	TGTGCCAGCAGTCAGACAGGGTCTCTCTATGGCTACACCTTC	CASSQTGSLYGYTF
many	TRBD1	TRBV28	TRBJ2-2	TGTGCCAGCAGTCTGGACAGGTTTGCCGGGGAGCTGTTTTTT	CASSLDRFAGELFF
few	-	TRBV27	TRBJ2-7	TGTGCCAGCAGCCCGTACGGACAGCGAGCCTACGAGCAGTACTTC	CASSPYGQRAYEQYF
-	TRBD2	TRBV11-2	TRBJ2-2	TGTGCCAGCAGCTCCCTCCGGGAGGGTACCACCGGGGAGCTGTTTTTT	CASSSLREGTTGELFF
few	-	TRBV6-4	TRBJ1-1	TGTGCCAGCAGTAACAACCCAGCCACTGAAGCTTTCTTT	CASSNNPATEAFF
many	-	TRBV2	TRBJ2-1	TGTGCCAGCAGGACAAACCACAATGAGCAGTTCTTC	CASRTNHNEQFF
many	-	TRBV20-1	TRBJ2-3	TGCAGTGAGGGTAAAGCAGAAGCAGGCTGGTCAGATACGCAGTATTTT	CSEGKAEAGWSDTQYF
many	-	TRBV6-1	TRBJ2-7	TGTGCCAGCAGTGAATTTGGGCAGGGTCGGGGTAGGCCCTACGAGCAGTACTTC	CASSEFGQGRGRPYEQYF
-	TRBD2	TRBV7-9	TRBJ2-1	TGTGCCAGCAGCCGACCGGGACTAGCACACAATGAGCAGTTCTTC	CASSRPGLAHNEQFF
many	TRBD1	TRBV9	TRBJ2-3	TGTGCCAGCAGCGGACAGGGCTTTGACGCAGATACGCAGTATTTT	CASSGQGFDADTQYF
many	-	TRBV28	TRBJ2-7	TGTGCCAGCAGCTCCTACTCTTCGGGACCGCAGGATGTGTACGAGCAGTACTTC	CASSSYSSGPQDVYEQYF
many	TRBD2	TRBV7-2	TRBJ2-7	TGTGCCAGCAGCTTAGATAGCGGGAGGGCCTCCTACGAGCAGTACTTC	CASSLDSGRASYEQYF
-	TRBD1	TRBV20-1	TRBJ1-4	TGCAGTGCTTCGGGCGGGACAGGTCATAATGAAAAACTGTTTTTT	CSASGGTGHNEKLFF
few	-	TRBV7-9	TRBJ1-4	TGTGCCAGCAGCCCCCAACAGGGTGCAAAACTGTTTTTT	CASSPQQGAKLFF
many	TRBD1	TRBV28	TRBJ2-7	TGTGCCAGCAGTACCGGACAGGGACCCTACGAGCAGTACTTC	CASSTGQGPYEQYF
few	TRBD2	TRBV19	TRBJ2-1	TGTGCCAGTAGCTGGGGGACTAGCGGGACCAATGAGCAGTTCTTC	CASSWGTSGTNEQFF
-	TRBD1	TRBV29-1	TRBJ1-5	TGCAGCGTAGGACAGGGGAGGGAAGCCCAGCATTTT	CSVGQGREAQHF
-	TRBD2	TRBV20-1	TRBJ2-1	TGCAGTGCTAGAGATCATGCTAGCGGGAGTTCTTTCGATGAGCAGTTCTTC	CSARDHASGSSFDEQFF
many	TRBD1	TRBV10-3	TRBJ2-7	TGTGCCATCAAATCGGGACAGGGTGCGGGCGAGCAGTACTTC	CAIKSGQGAGEQYF
-	-	TRBV20-1	TRBJ2-3	TGCAGTGCAACCCCCGGACAGCCAGATACGCAGTATTTT	CSATPGQPDTQYF
many	-	TRBV11-2	TRBJ1-1	TGTGCCAGCAGCCCGACGGGGGGCCTGAACACTGAAGCTTTCTTT	CASSPTGGLNTEAFF
few	-	TRBV6-1	TRBJ2-1	TGTGCCAGCACCTCACGTGGCTACCTGGACAATGAGCAGTTCTTC	CASTSRGYLDNEQFF
-	TRBD2	TRBV5-1	TRBJ2-7	TGCGCCAGCAGCTTGGAGAGCGGGAGTCTGTACGAGCAGTACTTC	CASSLESGSLYEQYF
-	-	TRBV6-2/TRBV6-3	TRBJ2-3	TGTGCCAGCAGTTACTCGGGTCTACCGGAGTATTTT	CASSYSGLPEYF
many	-	TRBV6-2/TRBV6-3	TRBJ2-5	TGTGCCACCGCCCGGGAAGCCCAAGAGACCCAGTACTTC	CATAREAQETQYF
-	-	TRBV10-3	TRBJ2-1	TGTGCCATCAGAGTGGGACAAAGAAATGAGCAGTTCTTC	CAIRVGQRNEQFF
many	-	TRBV29-1	TRBJ2-3	TGCAGCGTTGAATATGGAGGCACAGATACGCAGTATTTT	CSVEYGGTDTQYF
few	-	TRBV5-1	TRBJ1-1	TGCGCCAGCAGCTTGAATGATCTTGAAGCTTTCTTT	CASSLNDLEAFF
-	-	TRBV20-1	TRBJ2-7	TGCAGTGCTAGACTTGCGGACAGAGCCTACGAGCAGTACTTC	CSARLADRAYEQYF
-	-	TRBV20-1	TRBJ2-7	TGCAGTGCTAGAGCCCGGCTAGCGTACTACGAGCAGTACTTC	CSARARLAYYEQYF
-	-	TRBV5-4	TRBJ2-1	TGTGCCAGCAGCGCAGGCGGGCGTAATGAGCAGTTCTTC	CASSAGGRNEQFF
few	-	TRBV5-1	TRBJ1-1	TGCGCCAGTCACCTTAACCCGGGGGCTAACACTGAAGCTTTCTTT	CASHLNPGANTEAFF
-	-	TRBV6-5	TRBJ1-3	TGTGCCAGCAGTTACTCAGGCCGAAACACCATATATTTT	CASSYSGRNTIYF
-	TRBD2	TRBV20-1	TRBJ2-2	TGCAGTGCTAGGGGACTAGCGGGGACCAACACCGGGGAGCTGTATTTT	CSARGLAGTNTGELYF
-	TRBD1	TRBV5-5	TRBJ1-2	TGTGCCAGCAGCTTGGTTACAGGGGGCGCTTATGGCTACACCTTC	CASSLVTGGAYGYTF
many	-	TRBV27	TRBJ2-1	TGTGCCAGCAGTTTCTTAGCGGACTCCTACAATGAGCAGTTCTTC	CASSFLADSYNEQFF
-	-	TRBV5-1	TRBJ1-2	TGCGCCAGCAGCTTGGAGGGTAGCGACAGGCTCGGCTACACCTTC	CASSLEGSDRLGYTF
few	TRBD2	TRBV10-3	TRBJ2-3	TGTGCCATCAGTGTTCGAGCGGGAGATTCAGATACGCAGTATTTT	CAISVRAGDSDTQYF
many	-	TRBV30	TRBJ2-5	TGTGCCTGGAGCCTCACCTACGAGACCCAGTACTTC	CAWSLTYETQYF
many	-	TRBV6-2/TRBV6-3	TRBJ1-1	TGTGCCAGCAGTGACCAGATAGAAGCTTTCTTT	CASSDQIEAFF
many	-	TRBV7-2	TRBJ2-7	TGTGCCAGCAGCTTAGGGACCACAAAGAGCGAGCAGTACTTC	CASSLGTTKSEQYF
many	TRBD1	TRBV2	TRBJ1-5	TGTGCCAGCAGTGAATCACAGGGGGCCAATCAGCCCCAGCATTTT	CASSESQGANQPQHF